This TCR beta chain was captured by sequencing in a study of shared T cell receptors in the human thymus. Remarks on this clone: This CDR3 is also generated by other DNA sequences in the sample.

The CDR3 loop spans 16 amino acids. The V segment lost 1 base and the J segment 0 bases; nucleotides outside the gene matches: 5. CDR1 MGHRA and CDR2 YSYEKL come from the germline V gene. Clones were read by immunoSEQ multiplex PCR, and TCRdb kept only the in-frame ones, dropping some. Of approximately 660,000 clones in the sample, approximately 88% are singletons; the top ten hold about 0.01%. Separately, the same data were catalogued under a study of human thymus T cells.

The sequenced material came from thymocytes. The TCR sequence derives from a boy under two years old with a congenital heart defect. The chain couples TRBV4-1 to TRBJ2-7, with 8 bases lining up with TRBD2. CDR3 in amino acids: CASSQGASGRSYEQYF. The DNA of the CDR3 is TGCGCCAGCAGCCAAGGGGCTAGCGGGCGCTCCTACGAGCAGTACTTC.